These 26 T cell receptor beta chains were all obtained from the same sample, sequenced in a study of cytomegalovirus exposure and HLA in healthy donors. The PCR had 60 Vbeta and 13 Jbeta primers. Repertoires were generated with immunoSEQ multiplex PCR, while TCRdb's copy carries only in-frame clones and drops some. The data hold under 250,000 clones, with around four fifths observed a single time. The specimen was PBMCs. Every receptor here comes from a male donor in good health and CMV-seronegative.

The chain has TRBV7-9 and TRBJ2-2, with 7 nucleotides matching TRBD2. V gave up 6 bases and J gave up 3 bases; unmatched junction bases: 10. Germline CDR1 and CDR2: SEHNR and FQNEAQ (reference sequence). The CDR3 sequence is 16 residues long. CDR3 coding DNA: TGTGCCAGCAGTCGGGGAAGTACTAGCGACACCGGGGAGCTGTTTTTT. Its translation: CASSRGSTSDTGELFF.

To note about this clone: No DNA is shown, since the ends of the CDR3 on it are uncertain; the CDR3 is the one TCRdb lists. V and J are TRBV19 and TRBJ2-7; TRBD2, the table's D call, lacks a check against the DNA. A total of 14 residues make up the CDR3, ends included. Germline V CDR1 and CDR2: LNHDA, SQIVND (reference sequence). This CDR3 reads CASTSGGLSYEQYF.

The CDR3 DNA reads as TGTGCCAGCAGCCAAGACAGGGACTACGAGCAGTACTTC. This codes for CASSQDRDYEQYF. The chain recombines TRBV2 with TRBJ2-7; 7 bases agree with TRBD1. Germline assignment: CDR1 SNHLY and CDR2 FYNNEI. J lost 3 bases, V lost 6 bases, and 5 bases had no gene match. The CDR3 loop spans 13 amino acids.

This clone was seen just once. The chain is built from TRBV6-6 and TRBJ2-7, with 9 bases matching TRBD1. The CDR3 consists of 13 residues. CDR1 and CDR2 (germline): MNHNY, SVGAGI (reference sequence). J lost 3 bases, V lost 6 bases, and 3 bases had no gene match. The chain's CDR3 is CASSRDRVYEQYF. The CDR3 region has the DNA TGTGCCAGCAGCCGGGACAGGGTCTACGAGCAGTACTTC.

This clone occurred once. The rearrangement joins TRBV11-2 to TRBJ2-7; TRBD2 aligns across 8 bases. V dropped 2 bases and J dropped 5; count of bases not matched to a gene: 11. The germline V gene has CDR1 SGHAT and CDR2 FQNNGV. The CDR3 covers 16 residues. CDR3 loop: CASSLSGLAGGDEQYF. CDR3 nucleotide sequence: TGTGCCAGCAGCTTAAGTGGCCTAGCGGGTGGGGACGAGCAGTACTTC.

The V gene is TRBV5-1, the J gene TRBJ2-2; D may be TRBD2 (6 bases). CDR3 length: 14 residues. Per the germline V gene, CDR1 is SGHRS and CDR2 is YFSETQ. Trimming shortened V by 6 bases and J by 0 bases, and 9 bases separated the two germline ends. CDR3 region: CASTGGTNTGELFF. CDR3 DNA: TGCGCCAGCACAGGCGGGACGAACACCGGGGAGCTGTTTTTT.

In the case of this clone: An end of the junction does not agree with germline; a read error may underlie this. This chain connects TRBV7-7 to TRBJ2-1; no clear D. There are 14 residues in the CDR3. Germline CDR1 SSHAT, CDR2 FNYEAQ (reference sequence). In DNA, the CDR3 is TGTGCTAGCAGCTTAGATATAGACTCGAATGAGCAGTTCTTC. Translation: CASSLDIDSNEQFF.

The rearrangement uses TRBV4-1 and TRBJ2-2; 9 nucleotides match TRBD2. The CDR3 consists of 15 residues. Germline V gene data show CDR1 as MGHRA and CDR2 as YSYEKL. The ends lost 4 bases at V and 5 bases at J; junction bases unmatched: 5. DNA for the CDR3: TGCGCCAGCAGCCTCGGGACTAGCAGGACCGGGGAGCTGTTTTTT. Amino acids: CASSLGTSRTGELFF.

In DNA, the CDR3 is TGCGCCAGCACGGGGACTCCCACCTACGAGCAGTACTTC. Amino acids: CASTGTPTYEQYF. The gene calls are TRBV23-1 and TRBJ2-7; a possible D gene is TRBD2 (6 bases). TRBV23-1 is an ORF for which the function is uncertain. V was pared by 7 bases and J by 2 bases, with 12 bases between. This CDR3 region has 13 residues.

The chain couples TRBV19 to TRBJ1-2; 10 bases align to TRBD1. CDR3 length: 15 amino acids. J gave up 7 bases and V 4 bases, and 9 bases lay outside the gene matches. The germline V gene has CDR1 LNHDA and CDR2 SQIVND (reference sequence). The CDR3 sequence: CASSTAGTGAGGYTF. Here the CDR3 DNA reads TGTGCCAGTAGTACTGCCGGGACAGGGGCGGGTGGCTACACCTTC.

The chain employs TRBV28 and TRBJ2-7; TRBD1 aligns across 9 bases. V lost 5 bases to trimming and J lost 6 bases; unmatched junction nucleotides: 5. Germline V gene lookup returns CDR1 MDHEN and CDR2 SYDVKM. This CDR3 spans 13 amino acids. The chain's CDR3 is CASSPGTGSEQYF. The CDR3 DNA follows: TGTGCCAGCAGTCCCGGGACAGGGTCCGAGCAGTACTTC.

This chain connects TRBV7-6 to TRBJ2-1; 10 bases agree with TRBD2. The germline V gene encodes CDR1 SGHVS and CDR2 FNYEAQ. The CDR3 runs 16 residues. The trim removed 3 bases at V and 8 bases at J, leaving 10 bases unmatched. The CDR3, as DNA: TGTGCCAGCAGCTTGGCCTCTTTACTAGCGGGACATGAGCAGTTCTTC. This sequence encodes CASSLASLLAGHEQFF.

In this sample, this clone turned up once. The chain combines TRBV6-5 with TRBJ2-7, with D maybe TRBD2 (7 bases). The CDR3 contains 14 residues. Trimming stripped 5 bases from V and 3 bases from J, with 14 bases between. Per the germline V gene, CDR1 is MNHEY and CDR2 is SVGAGI. The CDR3 sequence is CASSEGGEYYEQYF. In nucleotides, the CDR3 is TGTGCCAGCAGTGAAGGGGGGGAATACTACGAGCAGTACTTC.

The V and J genes are TRBV19 and TRBJ1-5; possible D gene TRBD1, 6 bases. CDR3 length: 14 residues. Germline assignment: CDR1 LNHDA and CDR2 SQIVND (reference sequence). V dropped 4 bases and J dropped 3 bases, with 10 bases sitting between them. The CDR3 region is CASSTQGHNQPQHF. CDR3 in DNA: TGTGCCAGTAGTACACAGGGACACAATCAGCCCCAGCATTTT.

The chain couples TRBV11-3 to TRBJ2-7; 8 bases match TRBD1. V dropped 1 base and J dropped 3; count of bases not matched to a gene: 5. The CDR3 loop spans 15 amino acids. Germline lookup yields CDR1 SGHNT and CDR2 YENEEA. CDR3 in amino acids: CASSLGSGQDYEQYF. CDR3 sequence (DNA): TGTGCCAGCAGCTTAGGTTCGGGACAGGACTACGAGCAGTACTTC.

The CDR3 spells CSVAGLAPSYNEQFF. In DNA form, the CDR3 reads TGCAGCGTTGCGGGACTAGCCCCATCCTACAATGAGCAGTTCTTC. This sequence joins TRBV29-1 and TRBJ2-1; 9 positions match TRBD2. Trimming at V came to 4 bases and at J to 1 base, leaving 5 bases not matched to a gene. This CDR3 comprises 15 residues. Germline CDR1 is SQVTM and CDR2 is ANQGSEA.

This chain connects TRBV6-1 to TRBJ2-4; the D gene is possibly TRBD2 (5 bases). Trimming left V 1 base short and J 15 bases short, with 13 bases between. The CDR3 is 12 residues long. The germline V gene has CDR1 MNHNS and CDR2 SASEGT. The CDR3 sequence is CASSEVDESGYF. The DNA of the CDR3 is TGTGCCAGCAGTGAAGTCGACGAAAGCGGGTACTTC.

V gene TRBV7-3 combines with J gene TRBJ1-4, with 9 bases that match TRBD1. CDR1 and CDR2 (germline): SGHTA, FQGTGA. This CDR3 is 17 amino acids long. V lost 3 bases, J lost 8 bases, and 13 bases stayed unmatched. The CDR3 DNA follows: TGTGCCAGCAGCTTCTGGTCGCCGGGACAGGGAAACGAAAAACTGTTTTTT. This sequence encodes CASSFWSPGQGNEKLFF.

The rearrangement joins TRBV11-2 to TRBJ2-2; D perhaps matches TRBD1 (6 bases). The CDR3 totals 15 residues. V was shortened by 1 base and J by 1 base, with 7 bases between the two germline ends. Looked up from germline, CDR1 is SGHAT and CDR2 is FQNNGV. The CDR3 region is CASSLAQGNTGELFF. The DNA of the CDR3 is TGTGCCAGCAGCTTAGCACAGGGGAACACCGGGGAGCTGTTTTTT.

The chain carries TRBV2 and TRBJ2-1; 10 bases agree with TRBD2. V trimming: 2 bases; J trimming: 0 bases; junction bases outside the gene matches: 4. The V gene's germline CDR1 is SNHLY and CDR2 FYNNEI. The CDR3 runs 17 residues. This CDR3 is CASSEPSGGSSYNEQFF. The CDR3 DNA reads TGTGCCAGCAGTGAACCTAGCGGGGGTAGCTCCTACAATGAGCAGTTCTTC.

The rearrangement links TRBV2 to TRBJ2-3, with a possible D match to TRBD2 (6 bases). Germline CDR1 and CDR2: SNHLY and FYNNEI. This CDR3 is built from 12 residues. V shed 7 bases and J shed 6 bases, with 11 bases lying between them. The CDR3 loop reads CASIRGSDTQYF. The CDR3 nucleotides read TGTGCCAGCATCCGGGGGAGCGATACGCAGTATTTT.

The chain recombines TRBV6-1 with TRBJ1-2, with 7 bases matching TRBD1. The V gene's germline CDR1 is MNHNS and CDR2 SASEGT. CDR3 length: 15 residues. V lost 8 bases to trimming and J lost 6 bases; unmatched junction nucleotides: 15. The CDR3 protein is CASGSVRTGNNGYTF. The CDR3 DNA is TGTGCCAGCGGGTCAGTAAGGACAGGCAATAATGGCTACACCTTC.

The J gene is TRBJ2-1, the V gene TRBV30; 10 bases fit TRBD2. This CDR3 region has 15 residues. With 0 bases clipped from V and 7 bases from J, the junction kept 6 bases outside the gene matches. Germline V gives CDR1 GTSNPN, CDR2 SVGIG (reference sequence). This CDR3 is CAWSVRIAGGNEQFF. As DNA, the CDR3 is TGTGCCTGGAGTGTACGGATAGCGGGAGGTAATGAGCAGTTCTTC.

DNA of the CDR3: TGTGCCAGTAGTAGGAGCGGGAGGGGACGATTGATAACCTACGAGCAGTACTTC. Its translation is CASSRSGRGRLITYEQYF. V usage is TRBV19 and J usage is TRBJ2-7; TRBD2 matches 10 bases. Germline CDR1 is LNHDA and CDR2 is SQIVND (reference sequence). The CDR3 spans 18 residues. V lost 4 bases, J lost 2 bases, and 14 bases stayed unmatched.

The genes are TRBV6-1 and TRBJ1-1, with 7 positions matching TRBD1. The CDR3 is 15 residues long. After removal of 3 bases from V and 1 base from J, the junction contained 5 bases not matched to a gene. The germline CDR1 and CDR2 sequences are MNHNS and SASEGT. This chain's CDR3 is CASSEGTAGNTEAFF. CDR3 in DNA: TGTGCCAGCAGTGAGGGGACAGCGGGGAACACTGAAGCTTTCTTT.

The V call is TRBV6-5, the J call TRBJ2-7, with 9 bases matching TRBD2. Germline V gene sequence: CDR1 MNHEY, CDR2 SVGAGI. The V segment lost 4 bases and the J segment 5 bases; nucleotides outside the gene matches: 9. The CDR3 sequence is 15 residues long. Here the CDR3 reads CASSSTIAGADEQYF. The CDR3 nucleotides read TGTGCCAGCAGTTCAACAATAGCGGGAGCTGACGAGCAGTACTTC.